This TCR beta chain is drawn from a study of Graves' ophthalmopathy and Graves' hyperthyroidism. The germline CDR1 and CDR2 sequences are LGHNA and YSLEER. The CDR3 runs to 15 residues. The hyperthyroidism patients, aged 18 to 65, had been newly diagnosed, with under 2 months' duration. Clinical symptoms and serum thyroxine were used for diagnosis; TRAb, thyroid ultrasound and orbital computed tomography were also relied on. The source of the PBMCs was 9.5 to 10 ml of fresh peripheral blood. Comment on this clonotype: The junction departs from germline at one end; a sequencing error may be responsible.

The sequenced template was RNA, covering the TCR beta CDR3 region. HTBI primers were used in a first-round RT-PCR, which preceded a second-round multiplex PCR. From the multiplex PCR reads, TCRdb called clonotypes with MiXCR, one entry per CDR3 protein. The sample has about 23,000 distinct CDR3 sequences; about 44% are singletons. The sequence derives from an adult woman with stable Graves' hyperthyroidism. The gene calls are TRBV4-3 and TRBJ2-7; the match to TRBD2 covers 9 bases. Sequenced material: peripheral blood. The chain's CDR3 is CASSLASGIRNEQHF. The DNA of the CDR3 is TGCGCCAGCAGCCTGGCTAGCGGGATAAGGAACGAGCAGCACTTC.